What follows is one T cell receptor (beta chain) and its context. Per germline, CDR1 SQVTM and CDR2 ANQGSEA. Losses at the gene ends were 7 bases for V and 0 bases for J; bases not matched to a gene: 7. CDR3 length: 16 amino acids. The data were taken from a study of graft-versus-host responses after intestinal transplantation. Generated by immunoSEQ multiplex PCR, the TCRdb table keeps only in-frame clones and is missing some. The sample has some 96,000 clones; around 90% are singletons. This chain uses TRBV29-1 with TRBJ2-6; 9 nucleotides line up with TRBD1. This TCR was sampled from a human patient who received an intestinal transplant, so some T cells may come from the graft donor. Sample: PBMCs, taken roughly 410 days after intestinal transplant. CDR3 in amino acids: CSAGTGLDSGANVLTF. CDR3 nucleotides: TGCAGCGCCGGGACAGGGTTGGACTCTGGGGCCAACGTCCTGACTTTC.